This T cell receptor (beta chain) appears in the sequencing data of a study of response to subunit inactivated influenza vaccine. A single record per CDR3 protein comes from TCRdb applying MiXCR to the RT-PCR reads. The sample includes about 700,000 distinct CDR3 sequences, more than 11% of them seen just once. Comments on this clonotype: The antigen remains undetermined.

Study results and caveats: Few additional T cells are recruited per seasonal influenza vaccination, authors suggested.

This CDR3 comprises 13 residues. The germline V gene encodes CDR1 LGHDT and CDR2 YNNKEL (reference sequence). The V gene lost 0 bases and the J gene lost 9 bases, with 11 bases spanning the gap. The TCR originated in a man aged 50 to 59 who received an inactivated influenza vaccine. The V call is TRBV3-1, the J call TRBJ1-1; weak D call: TRBD1 (6 bases). The starting material was PBMCs from blood, obtained about 14 days before vaccination. In DNA form, the CDR3 reads TGTGCCAGCAGCCAAGATCGGACAGTACAAGCTTTCTTT. It translates to CASSQDRTVQAFF.